The 8 T cell receptor beta chains in this list originate from one sample, sequenced in a study of neurological immune-mediated disorders. The time point here: longitudinal time-point 2. TCRdb reprocessed the 5' RACE reads with MiXCR, giving one entry per CDR3 protein. The table records 70,000 to 95,000 distinct CDR3 sequences, under 15% of them present only once. Sequenced: PBMCs. The receptor source for this set is a female donor with HTLV-1-associated myelopathy (HAM/TSP).

This clonotype was observed many times. This chain joins TRBV18 and TRBJ2-3; D not resolved. This CDR3 spans 13 amino acids. Trimming stripped 0 bases from V and 4 bases from J, with 5 bases between. Germline V lookup: CDR1 KGHSH, CDR2 LQKENI. The CDR3 sequence: CASSPPVSDTQYF. The DNA of the CDR3 is TGTGCCAGCTCACCACCTGTATCAGATACGCAGTATTTT.

This clonotype was seen repeatedly, ten times or more. The chain couples TRBV5-1 to TRBJ1-1, with TRBD1 matching over 7 bases. V gave up 4 bases and J gave up 2 bases; unmatched junction bases: 14. The V gene's germline CDR1 is SGHRS and CDR2 YFSETQ. The length of the CDR3 is 17 residues. This chain's CDR3 is CASSLHSGTAFNTEAFF. In DNA, the CDR3 is TGCGCCAGCAGCCTTCATTCCGGGACAGCTTTCAACACTGAAGCTTTCTTT.

Of note for this clonotype: This may stem from a read error, because a much larger clone lies one nucleotide away. The chain combines TRBV19 with TRBJ1-4; D not certain. CDR3 length: 14 amino acids. CDR1 is LNHDA, CDR2 SQIVND, per germline (reference sequence). The DNA for the CDR3 is TGTGCCAGTAGTATAAGTGGAAGAAATGACAAACTGTTTTTT. Protein: CASSISGRNDKLFF.

This clonotype was recorded at least ten times. This chain uses TRBV4-1 with TRBJ2-2; D may be TRBD1 (5 bases). This CDR3 contains 15 residues. V lost 1 base and J lost 2, with 8 bases in between. CDR1 MGHRA and CDR2 YSYEKL come from the germline V gene. DNA of the CDR3: TGCGCCAGCAGCCAAGCAGGGAAAAACACCGGGGAGCTGTTTTTT. Its protein product is CASSQAGKNTGELFF.

This clonotype was seen many times. V is TRBV12-3 or TRBV12-4 and J is TRBJ2-7, with a tentative D call TRBD1 (6 bases). The CDR3 runs 14 residues. The V end was cut by 4 bases, the J end by 1 base, with 11 bases between. The CDR3 nucleotides read TGTGCCAGCAGTTATGACAGGCGATCCTACGAGCAGTACTTC. It specifies CASSYDRRSYEQYF.

V usage is TRBV20-1 and J usage is TRBJ1-6; 9 bases are a match to TRBD1. Trimming cost V 4 bases and J 6 bases; bases outside gene matches: 7. CDR1 and CDR2 from the germline V gene are DFQATT and SNEGSKA (reference sequence). The CDR3 covers 15 residues. CDR3 in DNA: TGCAGTGCTACCCGGGGACAGGGAATTAATTCACCCCTCCACTTT. This codes for CSATRGQGINSPLHF.

The chain links TRBV19 to TRBJ1-5, with D possibly TRBD1 on 6 matching bases. Trimming pared 3 bases from V and 2 bases from J, leaving 11 bases between. The CDR3 runs 15 residues. Per the germline V gene, CDR1 is LNHDA and CDR2 is SQIVND (reference sequence). For the CDR3, the DNA is TGTGCCAGTAGTATGCGACAGGAGCGCAATCAGCCCCAGCATTTT. Its translation is CASSMRQERNQPQHF.

This clonotype was found many times. The chain joins TRBV5-6 to TRBJ2-3, with a tentative D call TRBD2 (5 bases). The CDR3 has 14 amino acids. Trimming left V 0 bases short and J 6 bases short, with 11 bases between. Looked up from germline, CDR1 is SGHDT and CDR2 is YYEEEE. This CDR3 reads CASSLVRAGDTQYF. The CDR3 region has the DNA TGTGCCAGCAGCTTGGTGAGGGCTGGCGATACGCAGTATTTT.